What follows are 5 T cell receptor beta chains derived from one specimen sequenced in a study of technical replicates of blood from several donors. Sequencing used immunoSEQ multiplex PCR; TCRdb keeps in-frame clones, though not all of them. This sample yields 50,000 to 70,000 clones, of which approximately 92% are seen a single time; roughly 4.2% belongs to the top ten. The sequencing input was PBMCs. The receptors here all came from a human donor in good health. Some clones in this sample may be carry-over from other donors' samples.

The chain carries TRBV10-3 and TRBJ2-1, with 7 nucleotides matching TRBD1. There are 12 residues in the CDR3. In germline, CDR1 is ENHRY, CDR2 SYGVKD. Unmatched junction bases numbered 4, after V lost 10 bases and J lost 4 bases. CDR3 DNA: TGTGCCAGCCAGACAGGGTACAATGAGCAGTTCTTC. Translated: CASQTGYNEQFF.

The CDR3 loop reads CASSWGREAFF. CDR3 DNA: TGTGCCAGCAGTTGGGGGCGTGAAGCTTTCTTT. The chain combines TRBV6-9 with TRBJ1-1, with a possible D match to TRBD1 (6 bases). In germline, CDR1 is MNHGY, CDR2 SVAAGI. The CDR3 runs 11 residues. V was pared by 4 bases and J by 7 bases, with 7 bases between.

The chain has TRBV5-1 and TRBJ2-5; D is possibly TRBD2 (6 bases). V lost 7 bases and J lost 5, with 18 bases in between. The CDR3 sequence is 14 residues long. The germline CDR1 and CDR2 sequences are SGHRS and YFSETQ. The chain's CDR3 is CASLGGGAGETQYF. The CDR3 DNA follows: TGCGCCAGCCTGGGTGGAGGGGCTGGGGAGACCCAGTACTTC.

V gene TRBV6-5 combines with J gene TRBJ2-6; D unresolved. Trimming cost V 6 bases and J 4 bases, with 10 bases left between them. This CDR3 comprises 14 residues. The V gene's germline CDR1 is MNHEY and CDR2 SVGAGI. CDR3 loop: CASRLSSGANVLTF. DNA of the CDR3: TGTGCCAGCAGGCTATCAAGCGGGGCCAACGTCCTGACTTTC.

The gene calls are TRBV7-2 and TRBJ2-5; 7 nucleotides match TRBD1. V trimming: 5 bases; J trimming: 3 bases; junction bases outside the gene matches: 9. In germline, CDR1 is SGHTA, CDR2 FQGNSA. The CDR3 runs to 15 residues. CDR3 DNA sequence: TGTGCCAGCAGCACCCCGACAGGGTTCAAAGAGACCCAGTACTTC. Protein product: CASSTPTGFKETQYF.